The entry that follows covers one T cell receptor (beta chain) sequence. CDR3 length: 12 amino acids. Trimming left V 8 bases short and J 2 bases short, with 8 bases between. Looked up from germline, CDR1 is SGHVS and CDR2 is FQNEAQ. The record originates from a study of blood T cells in healthy people across ages. Through a sample-barcoded 5' primer and a J-beta primer mix, a second PCR was run for roughly 6 to 12 cycles. Using its own MiXCR run on the 5' RACE reads, TCRdb lists one record per CDR3 protein. The sample has more than 650,000 distinct CDR3 sequences, about a quarter seen once. These data are also associated with another study on T cells of mothers and their children.

The sequence derives from a boy between 10 and 17 years old in good health. This chain joins TRBV7-8 and TRBJ2-3, with a possible D match to TRBD1 (5 bases). Input material: blood. CDR3 protein: CASDGHTDTQYF. The CDR3 DNA reads as TGTGCCAGCGACGGACACACAGATACGCAGTATTTT.